The 17 T cell receptor beta chains below come from one sample, sequenced in a study of neoadjuvant anti-PD-1 for oral cavity cancer. Profiled with immunoSEQ multiplex PCR; TCRdb holds only in-frame clones, not every one. The profile shows approximately 42,000 clones, about three quarters of them singletons. Time point denoted: after neoadjuvant nivolumab, at surgical resection. The material sequenced was PBMCs, taken after nivolumab (anti-PD-1) treatment. These receptors all stem from a person aged 40 to 85 with oral cavity squamous cell carcinoma.

This clone was seen a few times. The rearrangement links TRBV27 to TRBJ2-7, with 12 bases fitting TRBD2. The germline V gene encodes CDR1 MNHEY and CDR2 SMNVEV (reference sequence). The ends lost 6 bases at V and 11 bases at J; junction bases unmatched: 11. The CDR3 runs to 14 residues. The CDR3 DNA sequence: TGTGCCAGCAGGACCGGGACTAGCGGGTCCAGGGAGTACTTC. It codes for CASRTGTSGSREYF.

The rearrangement joins TRBV6-5 to TRBJ1-1, with D possibly matching TRBD1 (6 bases). CDR3 size: 16 residues. V was cut by 4 bases and J by 5 bases, with 20 bases left in between. The germline V gene encodes CDR1 MNHEY and CDR2 SVGAGI. The CDR3, as DNA: TGTGCCAGCAGTTCGAATCACAGGGCACAAGAAACTGAAGCTTTCTTT. Protein: CASSSNHRAQETEAFF.

This clone showed up just a few times. The chain has TRBV6-5 and TRBJ1-1, with 7 bases that match TRBD1. This CDR3 spans 12 amino acids. V shed 0 bases and J 8 bases; nucleotides not matched to a gene: 0. Germline lookup yields CDR1 MNHEY and CDR2 SVGAGI. CDR3 loop: CASSYSTGEAFF. DNA for the CDR3: TGTGCCAGCAGTTACTCGACAGGGGAAGCTTTCTTT.

This clone appeared a few times. V is TRBV27 and J is TRBJ2-7; D is ambiguous. Germline CDR1 is MNHEY and CDR2 is SMNVEV (reference sequence). The CDR3 totals 13 residues. Trimming stripped 3 bases from V and 5 bases from J, with 11 bases between. The CDR3 loop reads CASSFLANHEQYF. CDR3 coding DNA: TGTGCCAGCAGTTTCCTTGCGAACCACGAGCAGTACTTC.

The CDR3 sequence is CASSYDRSSYNEQFF. The CDR3 bases are TGTGCCAGCAGTTACGACAGGAGCTCCTACAATGAGCAGTTCTTC. V gene TRBV2 combines with J gene TRBJ2-1, with D possibly TRBD1 on 6 matching bases. The germline V gene has CDR1 SNHLY and CDR2 FYNNEI. The CDR3 consists of 15 residues. Trimming cost V 5 bases and J 0 bases, with 11 bases left between them.

The chain joins TRBV5-1 to TRBJ2-5; 13 bases agree with TRBD2. Looked up from germline, CDR1 is SGHRS and CDR2 is YFSETQ. V lost 5 bases and J lost 2; bases outside the gene matches: 6. The CDR3 extends over 16 amino acids. The CDR3 is CASRLAGGPGQETQYF. CDR3 nucleotides: TGCGCCAGCAGACTAGCGGGGGGGCCGGGTCAAGAGACCCAGTACTTC.

V and J are TRBV14 and TRBJ2-2; D unresolved. CDR1 is SGHDN, CDR2 FVKESK, per germline. Trimming removed 3 bases from V and 6 bases from J, with 11 bases in between. This CDR3 has 14 amino acids. The CDR3 DNA follows: TGTGCCAGCAGCCATTTATTATCACCCGGGGAGCTGTTTTTT. Encoded protein: CASSHLLSPGELFF. The full variable domain, with the rest looked up from reference TRBV14 and TRBJ2-2, is EAGVTQFPSHSVIEKGQTVTLRCDPISGHDNLYWYRRVMGKEIKFLLHFVKESKQDESGMPNNRFLAERTGGTYSTLKVQPAELEDSGVYFCASSHLLSPGELFFGEGSRLTVL.

The J gene is TRBJ1-1, the V gene TRBV19; D might be TRBD1 (5 bases). The CDR3 sequence is 15 residues long. With 7 bases removed from V and 1 base from J, the gap between germline ends came to 16 bases. Germline V gene lookup returns CDR1 LNHDA and CDR2 SQIVND (reference sequence). CDR3 region: CASTDLWGQNTEAFF. The CDR3 nucleotides read TGTGCCAGTACCGACTTGTGGGGCCAGAACACTGAAGCTTTCTTT.

The CDR3 bases are TGCGCCAGCAGCCTTACCCACCAAGAGACCCAGTACTTC. It encodes CASSLTHQETQYF. The V and J genes are TRBV5-1 and TRBJ2-5, with no clear D. This CDR3 is 13 amino acids long. The germline gives CDR1 SGHRS, CDR2 YFSETQ. V gave up 4 bases and J gave up 0 bases, with 7 bases separating them.

V usage is TRBV6-1 and J usage is TRBJ1-3; D not resolved. The V gene lost 1 base and the J gene lost 0 bases, with 10 bases spanning the gap. Germline V gene lookup returns CDR1 MNHNS and CDR2 SASEGT. The CDR3 length is 16 residues. The CDR3 loop is CASSEGGFYSGNTIYF. In nucleotides, the CDR3 is TGTGCCAGCAGTGAAGGAGGGTTCTACTCTGGAAACACCATATATTTT.

V and J are TRBV6-1 and TRBJ2-7, with 7 bases lining up with TRBD1. J lost 0 bases, V lost 6 bases, and 8 bases had no gene match. CDR1 is MNHNS, CDR2 SASEGT, per germline. The CDR3 totals 15 residues. The chain's CDR3 is CASSHNQGDSYEQYF. CDR3 coding DNA: TGTGCCAGCAGCCATAACCAGGGGGACTCCTACGAGCAGTACTTC.

V usage is TRBV9 and J usage is TRBJ2-1; D is tentatively TRBD1 or TRBD2 (6 bases each). The CDR3 loop spans 14 amino acids. The germline V gene encodes CDR1 SGDLS and CDR2 YYNGEE. The ends were cut back, 4 bases at V and 8 bases at J, with 16 bases in the middle. DNA for the CDR3: TGTGCCAGCAGCCCCAGGGGCGGGAACTATGAGCAGTTCTTC. Translated: CASSPRGGNYEQFF.

V usage is TRBV30 and J usage is TRBJ1-6; D is unresolved. The V end lost 1 base, the J end lost 0 bases, and 16 bases lay between the germline ends. CDR3 length: 18 amino acids. CDR1 is GTSNPN and CDR2 is SVGIG in the germline V gene (reference sequence). The CDR3 coding sequence is TGTGCCTGGAGTGGCCTTCGTAGGGAGAGCTCCTATAATTCACCCCTCCACTTT. It yields the protein CAWSGLRRESSYNSPLHF.

Comments on this clone: A junction end diverges from the germline sequence, so it may reflect a read error. The chain joins TRBV2 to TRBJ1-1; maybe TRBD1 (6 bases). The CDR3 totals 16 residues. Germline CDR1 reads SNHLY; CDR2 reads FYNNEI. The CDR3 is CASRRAGTGWNAEAFF. The CDR3 coding sequence is TGTGCCAGCAGGCGAGCGGGTACAGGGTGGAACGCTGAAGCTTTCTTT.

This chain links TRBV5-8 with TRBJ1-5; unclear D gene. CDR3 length equals 14 residues. Deletions cut 5 bases from V and 2 bases from J, with 11 bases between. Germline V gives CDR1 SGHTS, CDR2 YDEGEE. The CDR3 nucleotides read TGTGCCAGCAGTAATTCGCTCCGCAATCAGCCCCAGCATTTT. This gives the protein CASSNSLRNQPQHF.

V gene TRBV5-1 combines with J gene TRBJ2-5, with 9 positions matching TRBD2. Germline V gives CDR1 SGHRS, CDR2 YFSETQ. The CDR3 runs to 16 residues. The V and J ends lost 5 bases and 5 bases, in that order; junction bases with no gene match: 13. The CDR3 is CASSSSLAGESETQYF. As DNA, the CDR3 is TGCGCCAGCAGTTCCTCTTTAGCGGGAGAGAGCGAGACCCAGTACTTC.

The genes are TRBV2 and TRBJ1-3; 9 nucleotides agree with TRBD1. V lost 6 bases, J lost 1 base, and 13 bases stayed unmatched. Germline V lookup: CDR1 SNHLY, CDR2 FYNNEI. This CDR3 contains 18 residues. CDR3 DNA: TGTGCCAGCAGGCCCGGACAGGGGCGACTTCGATCTGGAAACACCATATATTTT. Protein sequence: CASRPGQGRLRSGNTIYF.